This entry lists 15 T cell receptor beta chains sequenced from one sample in a study of T cells in tumors after PD-1 blockade (dated by TCRdb to about 2019). Reading the label with the study, this specimen's time point is: before anti-PD-1 therapy. The library was generated by the immunoSEQ multiplex PCR assay. As stored in TCRdb, this immuneACCESS dataset retains in-frame rearrangements with V and J assigned. A fraction of the clones does not appear; measured against another copy, unresolved V genes explain less than half of the discrepancy, and the remainder lacks a known reason. The sample data list tens of thousands of clones, and about four fifths of these were observed just once. The biggest ten clones account for roughly 12% of the sample. The sequences come from PBMCs, collected before anti-PD-1 treatment. These receptors were collected from a human donor with basal cell carcinoma.

V gene TRBV6-4 combines with J gene TRBJ2-2, with D perhaps being TRBD1 or TRBD2 (5 bases each). V lost 5 bases and J 6 bases, leaving 16 bases between the germline ends. Germline values: CDR1 MRHNA, CDR2 SNTAGT. This CDR3 has 15 amino acids. The CDR3 spells CASSPLIRDPGELFF. CDR3 nucleotide sequence: TGTGCCAGCAGTCCCCTGATCCGGGACCCCGGGGAGCTGTTTTTT.

Only one count was recorded for this clone. This chain uses TRBV29-1 with TRBJ2-3; 8 bases are a match to TRBD2. There are 13 residues in the CDR3. The germline gives CDR1 SQVTM, CDR2 ANQGSEA. J was trimmed by 2 bases and V by 6 bases; bases with no gene match: 4. CDR3: CSVAGASTDTQYF. CDR3 nucleotide sequence: TGCAGCGTAGCGGGGGCGTCCACAGATACGCAGTATTTT.

The chain combines TRBV11-3 with TRBJ2-6; 7 bases agree with TRBD1. CDR1 and CDR2 (germline): SGHNT, YENEEA. The CDR3 has 18 amino acids. Losses at the gene ends were 5 bases for V and 0 bases for J; bases not matched to a gene: 10. CDR3 in DNA: TGTGCCAGCAGCCCACAACAGGGGTCCCGCTCTGGGGCCAACGTCCTGACTTTC. This encodes CASSPQQGSRSGANVLTF.

V and J are TRBV27 and TRBJ1-1; TRBD1 aligns across 9 bases. J gave up 10 bases and V 4 bases, and 10 bases lay outside the gene matches. Germline loops: CDR1 MNHEY, CDR2 SMNVEV (reference sequence). The CDR3 runs 14 residues. The CDR3 nucleotides read TGTGCCAGCAGTTCGACCCAAGGGACAGGGAGAGCTTTCTTT. Its translation: CASSSTQGTGRAFF.

This chain connects TRBV7-9 to TRBJ2-3; D remains ambiguous. The CDR3 has 14 residues. Germline V gene lookup returns CDR1 SEHNR and CDR2 FQNEAQ (reference sequence). Trimming removed 5 bases at V and 0 bases at J, with 9 bases between. The CDR3 region is CASSRSLSTDTQYF. CDR3 bases: TGTGCCAGCAGCCGTAGTCTTAGCACAGATACGCAGTATTTT.

J is TRBJ2-7 and V is TRBV2, with 8 positions matching TRBD2. The CDR3 consists of 17 residues. The junction had 9 bases not matched to a gene; V was cut back by 2 bases and J by 0 bases. Germline V gives CDR1 SNHLY, CDR2 FYNNEI. The CDR3 protein is CASSEKGWRGASYEQYF. For the CDR3, the DNA is TGTGCCAGCAGTGAAAAGGGGTGGCGGGGGGCCTCCTACGAGCAGTACTTC.

The V and J genes are TRBV7-2 and TRBJ1-3; no definite D call. Trimming shortened V by 4 bases and J by 1 base, and 8 bases separated the two germline ends. The CDR3 is 14 amino acids. In germline, CDR1 is SGHTA, CDR2 FQGNSA. The CDR3 DNA sequence: TGTGCCAGCAGCTACCGTGGATCTGGAAACACCATATATTTT. Its translation: CASSYRGSGNTIYF.

This clone occurred once. The chain recombines TRBV3-1 (or the pseudogene TRBV3-2) with TRBJ1-6, with D possibly matching TRBD1 (5 bases). The CDR3 extends over 13 amino acids. Trimming left V 4 bases short and J 7 bases short, with 8 bases between. The V gene's germline CDR1 is LGHDT and CDR2 YNNKEL (reference sequence). The CDR3 DNA is TGTGCCAGCAGCCGGGACTGGAATTCACCCCTCCACTTT. It encodes CASSRDWNSPLHF.

This chain joins TRBV2 and TRBJ2-1; 7 bases agree with TRBD2. Trimming took 11 bases from V and 6 from J; bases not matched to a gene: 13. Germline CDR1 and CDR2: SNHLY and FYNNEI. The CDR3 consists of 14 residues. The CDR3 region has the DNA TGTGCCGGGAGGGGTACGGGATCCCCCAATGAGCAGTTCTTC. Its translation is CAGRGTGSPNEQFF.

The rearrangement links TRBV7-8 to TRBJ1-5; D uncertain. V gave up 5 bases and J gave up 11 bases, with 13 bases separating them. This CDR3 has 12 residues. Germline V gives CDR1 SGHVS, CDR2 FQNEAQ. As DNA, the CDR3 is TGTGCCAGCAGCCTCGACGGCATGTCCCAGCATTTT. It yields the protein CASSLDGMSQHF.

The CDR3 DNA reads as TGTGCCAGCGGACTCTCTGGGGCCAACGTCCTGACTTTC. It translates to CASGLSGANVLTF. This chain joins TRBV3-1 (or the pseudogene TRBV3-2) and TRBJ2-6; the D gene is possibly TRBD2 (5 bases). Germline V gene lookup returns CDR1 LGHDT and CDR2 YNNKEL (reference sequence). The CDR3 is 13 residues long. The V end was cut by 8 bases, the J end by 0 bases, with 5 bases between.

The chain joins TRBV24-1 to TRBJ2-1; possibly TRBD1 or TRBD2 for D (6 bases each). The V end lost 5 bases, the J end lost 9 bases, and 22 bases lay between the germline ends. Germline assignment: CDR1 KGHDR and CDR2 SFDVKD. This CDR3 spans 16 amino acids. The CDR3 nucleotides read TGTGCCACCAGTGCCACGACGGGGGCCCAAACAAGTGAGCAGTTCTTC. Its protein product is CATSATTGAQTSEQFF.

The chain combines TRBV5-1 with TRBJ1-6; no definite D call. The CDR3 runs 14 residues. V lost 0 bases and J lost 3, with 4 bases in between. Per germline, CDR1 SGHRS and CDR2 YFSETQ. The CDR3 here is CASSLDSYNSPLHF. The CDR3 coding sequence is TGCGCCAGCAGCTTGGACAGCTATAATTCACCCCTCCACTTT.

This clone was seen once. This chain joins TRBV30 and TRBJ2-7, with TRBD1 matching 9 bases. With 6 bases clipped from V and 3 bases from J, the junction kept 6 bases outside the gene matches. CDR3 length equals 13 residues. Germline V CDR1 and CDR2: GTSNPN, SVGIG (reference sequence). CDR3 residues: CACPTTGGYEQYF. The CDR3 nucleotides read TGTGCCTGTCCTACGACAGGGGGCTACGAGCAGTACTTC.

The chain's CDR3 is CASSPGGATNEKLFF. The CDR3 DNA reads as TGTGCCAGTAGTCCCGGAGGGGCAACTAATGAAAAACTGTTTTTT. This chain uses TRBV19 with TRBJ1-4, with D possibly being TRBD1 (5 bases). CDR1 and CDR2 from the germline V gene are LNHDA and SQIVND (reference sequence). The CDR3 has 15 amino acids. V lost 5 bases and J 0 bases, leaving 10 bases between the germline ends.